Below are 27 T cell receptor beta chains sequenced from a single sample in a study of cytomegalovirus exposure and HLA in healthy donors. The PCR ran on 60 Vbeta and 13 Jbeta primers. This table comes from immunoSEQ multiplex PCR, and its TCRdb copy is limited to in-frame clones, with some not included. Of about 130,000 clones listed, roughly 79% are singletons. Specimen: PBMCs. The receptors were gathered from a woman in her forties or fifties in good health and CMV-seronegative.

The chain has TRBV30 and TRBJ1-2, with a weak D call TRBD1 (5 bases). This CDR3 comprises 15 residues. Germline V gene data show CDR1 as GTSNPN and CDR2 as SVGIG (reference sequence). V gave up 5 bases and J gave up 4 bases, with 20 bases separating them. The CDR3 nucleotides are TGTGCCTGGTCCTCCGGGGGGAGGGTTACCTATGGCTACACCTTC. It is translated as CAWSSGGRVTYGYTF.

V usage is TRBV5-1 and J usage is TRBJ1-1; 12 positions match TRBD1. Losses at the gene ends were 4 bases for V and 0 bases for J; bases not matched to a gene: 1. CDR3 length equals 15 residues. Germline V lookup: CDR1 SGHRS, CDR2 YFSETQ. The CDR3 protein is CASSGTGGLNTEAFF. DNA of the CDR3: TGCGCCAGCAGCGGGACAGGGGGCCTGAACACTGAAGCTTTCTTT.

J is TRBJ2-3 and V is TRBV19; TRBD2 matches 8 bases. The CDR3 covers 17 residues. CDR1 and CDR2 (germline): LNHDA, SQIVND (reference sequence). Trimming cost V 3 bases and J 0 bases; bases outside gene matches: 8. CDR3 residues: CASSIPRGGGSTDTQYF. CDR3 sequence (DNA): TGTGCCAGTAGTATCCCTCGGGGGGGAGGTAGCACAGATACGCAGTATTTT.

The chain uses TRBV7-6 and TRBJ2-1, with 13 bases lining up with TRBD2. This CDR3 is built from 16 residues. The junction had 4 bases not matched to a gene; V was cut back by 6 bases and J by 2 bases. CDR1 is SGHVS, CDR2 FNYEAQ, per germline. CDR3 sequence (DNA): TGTGCCAGCAGACGGGGACTAGCGGGAACCTACAATGAGCAGTTCTTC. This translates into CASRRGLAGTYNEQFF.

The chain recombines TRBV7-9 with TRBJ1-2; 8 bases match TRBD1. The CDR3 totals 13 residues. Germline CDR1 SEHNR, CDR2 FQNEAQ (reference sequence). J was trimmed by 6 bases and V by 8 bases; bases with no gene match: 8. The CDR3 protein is CASGETGADGYTF. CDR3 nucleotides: TGTGCCAGCGGAGAGACAGGGGCCGATGGCTACACCTTC.

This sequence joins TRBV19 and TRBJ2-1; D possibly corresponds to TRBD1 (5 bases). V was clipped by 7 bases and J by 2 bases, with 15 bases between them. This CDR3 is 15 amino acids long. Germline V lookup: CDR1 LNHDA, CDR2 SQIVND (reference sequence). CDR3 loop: CASTSTMGPYNEQFF. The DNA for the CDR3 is TGTGCCAGTACCTCTACCATGGGGCCCTACAATGAGCAGTTCTTC.

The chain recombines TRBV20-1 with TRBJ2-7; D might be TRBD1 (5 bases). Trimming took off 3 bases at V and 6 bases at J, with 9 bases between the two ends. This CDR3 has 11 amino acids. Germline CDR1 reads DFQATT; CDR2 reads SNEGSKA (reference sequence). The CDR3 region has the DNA TGCAGTGCTAGTGTCGACAGCGAGCAGTACTTC. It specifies CSASVDSEQYF.

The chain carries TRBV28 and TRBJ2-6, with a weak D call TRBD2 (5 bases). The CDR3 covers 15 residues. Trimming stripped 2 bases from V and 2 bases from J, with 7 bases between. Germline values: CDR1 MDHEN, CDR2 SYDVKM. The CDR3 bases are TGTGCCAGCAGTTTACCGAGGGCTGGGGCCAACGTCCTGACTTTC. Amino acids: CASSLPRAGANVLTF.

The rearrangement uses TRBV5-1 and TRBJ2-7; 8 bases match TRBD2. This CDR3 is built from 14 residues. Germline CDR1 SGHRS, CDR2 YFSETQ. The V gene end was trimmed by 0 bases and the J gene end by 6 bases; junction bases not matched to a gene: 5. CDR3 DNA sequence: TGCGCCAGCAGCTTGGCGGGGGGGGCGCCCGAGCAGTACGTC. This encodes CASSLAGGAPEQYV.

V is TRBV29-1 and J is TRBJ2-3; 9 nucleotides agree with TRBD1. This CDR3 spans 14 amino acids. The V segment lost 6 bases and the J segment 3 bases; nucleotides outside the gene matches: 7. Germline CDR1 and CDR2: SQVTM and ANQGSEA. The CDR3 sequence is CSVAGTGNTDTQYF. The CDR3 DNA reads TGCAGCGTCGCCGGGACAGGGAATACAGATACGCAGTATTTT.

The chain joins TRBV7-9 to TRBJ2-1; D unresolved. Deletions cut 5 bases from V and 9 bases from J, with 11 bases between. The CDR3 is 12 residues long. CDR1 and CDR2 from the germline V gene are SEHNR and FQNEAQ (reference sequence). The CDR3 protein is CASSPPPGEQFF. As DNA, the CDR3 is TGTGCCAGCAGCCCCCCCCCGGGTGAGCAGTTCTTC.

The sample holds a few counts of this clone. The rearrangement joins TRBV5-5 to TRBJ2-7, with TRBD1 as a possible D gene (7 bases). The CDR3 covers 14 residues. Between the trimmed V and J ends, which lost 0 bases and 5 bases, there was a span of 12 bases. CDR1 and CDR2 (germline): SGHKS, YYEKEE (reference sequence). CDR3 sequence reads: CASSLDRGGDEQYF. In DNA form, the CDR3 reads TGTGCCAGCAGCTTGGACAGGGGCGGGGACGAGCAGTACTTC. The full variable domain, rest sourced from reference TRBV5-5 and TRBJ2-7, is DAGVTQSPTHLIKTRGQQVTLRCSPISGHKSVSWYQQVLGQGPQFIFQYYEKEERGRGNFPDRFSARQFPNYSSELNVNALLLGDSALYLCASSLDRGGDEQYFGPGTRLTVT.

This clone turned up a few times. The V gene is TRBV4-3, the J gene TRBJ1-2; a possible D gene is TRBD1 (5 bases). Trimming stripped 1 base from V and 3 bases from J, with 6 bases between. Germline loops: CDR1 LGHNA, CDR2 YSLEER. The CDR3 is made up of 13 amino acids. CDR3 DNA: TGCGCCAGCAGCCAAGGCAGGGACTATGGCTACACCTTC. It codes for CASSQGRDYGYTF.

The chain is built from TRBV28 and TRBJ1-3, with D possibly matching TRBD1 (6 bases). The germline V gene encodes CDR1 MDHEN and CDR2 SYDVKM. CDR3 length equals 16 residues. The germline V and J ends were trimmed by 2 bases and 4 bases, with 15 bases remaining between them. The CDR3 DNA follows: TGTGCCAGCAGTTTAACAGGGACCCTCGTCGGAAACACCATATATTTT. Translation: CASSLTGTLVGNTIYF.

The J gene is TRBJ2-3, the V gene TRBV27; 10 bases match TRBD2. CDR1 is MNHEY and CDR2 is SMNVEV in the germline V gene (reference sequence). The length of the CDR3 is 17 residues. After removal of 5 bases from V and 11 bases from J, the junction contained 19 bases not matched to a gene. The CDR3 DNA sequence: TGTGCCAGCAGTAGATCAGCGGGAGGGCCGGCCCCCCCAAAGCAGTATTTT. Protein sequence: CASSRSAGGPAPPKQYF.

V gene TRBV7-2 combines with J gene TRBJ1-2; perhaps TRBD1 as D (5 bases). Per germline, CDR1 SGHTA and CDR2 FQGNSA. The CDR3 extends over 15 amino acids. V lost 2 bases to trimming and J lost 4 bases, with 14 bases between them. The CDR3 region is CASSLQGPLTYGYTF. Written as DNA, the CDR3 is TGTGCCAGCAGCTTACAGGGTCCCCTAACCTATGGCTACACCTTC. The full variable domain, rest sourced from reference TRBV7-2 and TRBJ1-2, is GAGVSQSPSNKVTEKGKDVELRCDPISGHTALYWYRQSLGQGLEFLIYFQGNSAPDKSGLPSDRFSAERTGGSVSTLTIQRTQQEDSAVYLCASSLQGPLTYGYTFGSGTRLTVV.

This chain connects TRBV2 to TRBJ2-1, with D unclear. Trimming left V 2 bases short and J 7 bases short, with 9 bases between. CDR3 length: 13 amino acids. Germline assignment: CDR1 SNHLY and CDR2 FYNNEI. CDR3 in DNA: TGTGCCAGCAGTGAATCGAGGCGTAATGAGCAGTTCTTC. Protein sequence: CASSESRRNEQFF.

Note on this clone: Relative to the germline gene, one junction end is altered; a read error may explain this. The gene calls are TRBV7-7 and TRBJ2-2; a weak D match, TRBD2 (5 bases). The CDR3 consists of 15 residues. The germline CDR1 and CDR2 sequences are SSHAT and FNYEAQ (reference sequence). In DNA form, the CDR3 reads TGTGCTAGCAGCCTCGAGGGTGAGAACACCGGGGAGCTGTTTTTT. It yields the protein CASSLEGENTGELFF.

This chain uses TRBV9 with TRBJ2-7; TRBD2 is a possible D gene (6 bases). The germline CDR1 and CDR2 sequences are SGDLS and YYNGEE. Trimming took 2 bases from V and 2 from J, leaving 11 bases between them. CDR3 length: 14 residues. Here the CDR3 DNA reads TGTGCCAGCAGCGTGTATGGGGGGACCTACGAGCAGTACTTC. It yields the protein CASSVYGGTYEQYF.

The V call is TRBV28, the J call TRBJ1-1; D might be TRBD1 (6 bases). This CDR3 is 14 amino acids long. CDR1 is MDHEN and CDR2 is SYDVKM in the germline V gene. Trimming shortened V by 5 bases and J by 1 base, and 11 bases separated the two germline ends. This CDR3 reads CASSIQGANTEAFF. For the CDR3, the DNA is TGTGCCAGCAGTATACAGGGCGCGAACACTGAAGCTTTCTTT.

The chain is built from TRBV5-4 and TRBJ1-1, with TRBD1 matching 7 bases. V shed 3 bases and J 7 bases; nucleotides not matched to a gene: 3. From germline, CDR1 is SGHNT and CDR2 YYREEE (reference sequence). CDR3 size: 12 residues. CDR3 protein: CASSSTGSEAFF. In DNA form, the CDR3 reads TGTGCCAGCAGCTCGACAGGGAGTGAAGCTTTCTTT.

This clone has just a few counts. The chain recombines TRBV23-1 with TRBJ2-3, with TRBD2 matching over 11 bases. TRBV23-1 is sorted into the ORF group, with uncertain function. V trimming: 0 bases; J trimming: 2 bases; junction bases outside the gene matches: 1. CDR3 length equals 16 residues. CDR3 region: CASSQSGLAVTDTQYF. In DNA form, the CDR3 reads TGCGCCAGCAGTCAATCGGGACTAGCGGTCACAGATACGCAGTATTTT.

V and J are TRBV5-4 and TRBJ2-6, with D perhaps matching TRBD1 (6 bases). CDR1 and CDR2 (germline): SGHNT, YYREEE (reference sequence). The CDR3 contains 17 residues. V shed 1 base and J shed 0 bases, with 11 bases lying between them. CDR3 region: CASSLRTGSSGANVLTF. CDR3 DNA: TGTGCCAGCAGCTTGAGAACAGGGAGCTCTGGGGCCAACGTCCTGACTTTC. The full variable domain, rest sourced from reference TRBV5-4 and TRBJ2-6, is ETGVTQSPTHLIKTRGQQVTLRCSSQSGHNTVSWYQQALGQGPQFIFQYYREEENGRGNFPPRFSGLQFPNYSSELNVNALELDDSALYLCASSLRTGSSGANVLTFGAGSRLTVL.

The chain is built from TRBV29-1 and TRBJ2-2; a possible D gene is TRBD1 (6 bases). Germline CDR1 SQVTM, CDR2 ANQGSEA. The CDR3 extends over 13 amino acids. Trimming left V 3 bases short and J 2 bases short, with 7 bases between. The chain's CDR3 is CSVDRGNTGELFF. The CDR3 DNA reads TGCAGCGTTGACAGGGGTAACACCGGGGAGCTGTTTTTT.

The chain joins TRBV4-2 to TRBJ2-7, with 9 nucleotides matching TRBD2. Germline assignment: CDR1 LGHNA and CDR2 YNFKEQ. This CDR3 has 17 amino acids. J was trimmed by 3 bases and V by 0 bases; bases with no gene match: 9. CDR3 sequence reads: CASSQESALAGNYEQYF. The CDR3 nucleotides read TGTGCCAGCAGCCAAGAATCGGCGCTAGCGGGAAACTACGAGCAGTACTTC.

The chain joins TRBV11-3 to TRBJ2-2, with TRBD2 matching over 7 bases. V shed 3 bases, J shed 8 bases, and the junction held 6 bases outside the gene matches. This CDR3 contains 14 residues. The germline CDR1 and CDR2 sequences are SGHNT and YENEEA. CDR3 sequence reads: CASSFQAGLGELFF. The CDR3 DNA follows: TGTGCCAGCAGCTTTCAAGCGGGGTTAGGGGAGCTGTTTTTT.

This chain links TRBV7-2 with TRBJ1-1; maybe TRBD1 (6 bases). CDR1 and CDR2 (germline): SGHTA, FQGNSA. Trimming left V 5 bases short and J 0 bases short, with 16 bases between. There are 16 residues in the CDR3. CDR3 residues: CASSPRGDRMNTEAFF. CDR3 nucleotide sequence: TGTGCCAGCAGCCCTCGCGGAGACAGGATGAACACTGAAGCTTTCTTT.